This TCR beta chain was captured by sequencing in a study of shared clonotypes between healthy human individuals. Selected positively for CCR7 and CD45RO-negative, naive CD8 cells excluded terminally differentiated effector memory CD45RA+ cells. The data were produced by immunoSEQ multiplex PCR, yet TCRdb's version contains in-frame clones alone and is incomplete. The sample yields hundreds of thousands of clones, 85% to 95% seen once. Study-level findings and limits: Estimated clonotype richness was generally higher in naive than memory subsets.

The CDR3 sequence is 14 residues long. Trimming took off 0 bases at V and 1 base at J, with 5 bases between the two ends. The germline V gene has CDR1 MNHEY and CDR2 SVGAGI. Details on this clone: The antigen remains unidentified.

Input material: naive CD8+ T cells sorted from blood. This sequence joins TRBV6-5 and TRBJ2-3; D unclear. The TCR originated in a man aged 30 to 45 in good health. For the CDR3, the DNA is TGTGCCAGCAGTTACTCTCTAGGCACAGATACGCAGTATTTT. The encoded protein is CASSYSLGTDTQYF.